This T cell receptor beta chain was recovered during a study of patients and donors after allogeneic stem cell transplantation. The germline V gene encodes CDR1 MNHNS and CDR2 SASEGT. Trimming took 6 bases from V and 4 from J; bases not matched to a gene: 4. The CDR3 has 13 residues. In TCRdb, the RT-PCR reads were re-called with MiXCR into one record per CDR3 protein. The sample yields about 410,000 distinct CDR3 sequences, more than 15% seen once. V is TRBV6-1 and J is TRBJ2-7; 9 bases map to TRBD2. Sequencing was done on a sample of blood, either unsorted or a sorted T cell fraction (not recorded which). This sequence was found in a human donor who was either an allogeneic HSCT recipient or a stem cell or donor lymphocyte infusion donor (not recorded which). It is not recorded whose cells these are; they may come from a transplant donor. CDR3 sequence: CASSPTSGYEQYF. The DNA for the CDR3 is TGTGCCAGCAGCCCGACTAGCGGTTACGAGCAGTACTTC.